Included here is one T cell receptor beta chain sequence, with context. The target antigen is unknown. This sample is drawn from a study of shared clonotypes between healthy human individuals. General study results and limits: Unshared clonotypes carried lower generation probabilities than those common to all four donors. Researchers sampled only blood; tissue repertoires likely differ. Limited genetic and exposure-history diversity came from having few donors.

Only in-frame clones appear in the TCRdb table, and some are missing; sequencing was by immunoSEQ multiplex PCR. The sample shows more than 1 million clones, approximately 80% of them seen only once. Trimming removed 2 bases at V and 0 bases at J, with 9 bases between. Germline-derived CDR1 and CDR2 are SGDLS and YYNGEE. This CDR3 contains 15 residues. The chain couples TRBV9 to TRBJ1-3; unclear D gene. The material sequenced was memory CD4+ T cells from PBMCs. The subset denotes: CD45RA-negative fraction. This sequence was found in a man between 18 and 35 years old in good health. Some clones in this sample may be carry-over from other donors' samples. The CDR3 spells CASSVGSGSGNTIYF. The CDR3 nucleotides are TGTGCCAGCAGCGTCGGCAGCGGCTCTGGAAACACCATATATTTT.